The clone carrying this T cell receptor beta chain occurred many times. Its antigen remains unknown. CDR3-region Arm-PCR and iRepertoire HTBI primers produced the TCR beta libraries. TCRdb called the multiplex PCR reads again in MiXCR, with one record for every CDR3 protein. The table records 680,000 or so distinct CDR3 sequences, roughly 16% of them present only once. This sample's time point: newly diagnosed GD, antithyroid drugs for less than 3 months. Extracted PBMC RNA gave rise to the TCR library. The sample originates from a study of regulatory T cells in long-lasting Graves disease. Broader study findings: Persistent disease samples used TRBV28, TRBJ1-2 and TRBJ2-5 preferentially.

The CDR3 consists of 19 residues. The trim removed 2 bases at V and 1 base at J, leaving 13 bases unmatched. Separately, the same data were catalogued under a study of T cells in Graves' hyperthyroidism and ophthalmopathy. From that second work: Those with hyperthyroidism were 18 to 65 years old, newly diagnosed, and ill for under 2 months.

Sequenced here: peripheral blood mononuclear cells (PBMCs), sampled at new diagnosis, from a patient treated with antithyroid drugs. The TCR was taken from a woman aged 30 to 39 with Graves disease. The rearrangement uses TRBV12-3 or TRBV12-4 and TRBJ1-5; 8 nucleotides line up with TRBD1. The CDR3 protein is CASSLMTGTGELSNQPQHF. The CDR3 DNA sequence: TGTGCCAGCAGTTTAATGACCGGGACAGGAGAGTTGAGCAATCAGCCCCAGCATTTT.